Listed below are T cell receptor beta chains from one sample, sequenced in a study of blood T cell repertoires in COVID-19. Assay used: immunoSEQ multiplex PCR; TCRdb lists only in-frame clones, some missing. This table has approximately 400,000 clones, 88% appearing once. The sequenced sample consisted of PBMCs or T cells enriched from blood (not recorded which). These receptors all stem from a woman aged 18-29 years who had recovered from COVID-19. Both conserved end residues are part of each CDR3.

TRBJ1-4 | TRBV7-9 | CASSLTLGGEKLFF
TRBJ2-5 | TRBV19 | CASSPGLWETQYF
TRBJ1-4 | TRBV5-1 | CASSLGTGDEKLFF
TRBJ2-1 | TRBV18 | CASSPGDGTYNEQFF
TRBJ2-7 | TRBV27 | CASSPRHRTYEQYF
TRBJ2-7 | TRBV6-6 | CASKPGQGEQYF
TRBJ1-2 | TRBV5-4 | CASSLGGSSPYGYTF
TRBJ2-3 | TRBV3-1/TRBV3-2 | CASSQEWREGTDTQYF
TRBJ1-1 | TRBV4-2 | CASSHSSRGNTEAFF
TRBJ2-7 | TRBV6-5 | CASSYEGASYEQYF
TRBJ1-2 | TRBV2 | CASSPGQGLDGYTF
TRBJ1-3 | TRBV6-1 | CASSETRTVLLSGNTIYF
TRBJ1-2 | TRBV14 | CASSQHDRENNYTF
TRBJ1-2 | TRBV10-3 | CAISESKGVLTGGYTF
TRBJ1-4 | TRBV19 | CASGTTGAGEKLFF